This T cell receptor beta chain was identified during a study of blood T cell repertoires in COVID-19. The CDR3 extends over 15 amino acids. The V and J ends lost 2 bases and 6 bases respectively, with 17 bases between them. CDR1 is LGHDT, CDR2 YNNKEL, per germline (reference sequence). Membership in each cohort depended on participant-reported clinical history. For recovered donors of Cohort 3, there were two negative PCRs, clearance, or symptom resolution. Authors' processing steps: Amplification of reference gene primers provided the estimated nucleated cell counts. Profiling relied on immunoSEQ multiplex PCR, and the TCRdb table lists in-frame clones only, not all of them. That table gives V, J and clone size, and the DNA gave D and trimming. Of approximately 300,000 clones in the sample, around 86% were seen once.

Material: PBMCs or T cells enriched from blood (not recorded which). The chain couples TRBV3-1 (or the pseudogene TRBV3-2) to TRBJ2-7; possibly TRBD1 for D (6 bases). This TCR derives from a man aged 60-69 years who had recovered from COVID-19. The CDR3 sequence is CASSQNLVTGLEQYF. The CDR3 nucleotides are TGTGCCAGCAGCCAAAACCTAGTTACAGGGCTCGAGCAGTACTTC.